This TCR beta chain was documented in a study of cytomegalovirus exposure and HLA in healthy donors (dated by TCRdb to 2016 to 2017). With respect to the entire study: An earlier analysis of some 600 of the donors reported about 260 Gb of sequence data and roughly 120 million unique TCR beta sequences obtained from about 200 million T cells. In an earlier analysis of roughly 580 of the donors, high-throughput TCR beta sequencing was used to judge whether each TCR beta V gene segment behaved as functional or pseudogenic. An early release covering about 600 HLA-typed donors comprised about 320 gigabases of sequencing data and some 79 million unique TCR sequences. To predict cytomegalovirus infection status, the study brought together high-throughput TCR immunosequencing, statistical association of individual TCRs with disease status, and machine learning. Across approximately 400 genotyped donors of the cohort, an average of roughly 250,000 unique TCR beta nucleotide sequences per donor were sequenced, and about a sixth of those sequences were non-productive. All discovery cohort repertoires had been generated on a single sequencing platform. A later genetic analysis used genome-wide SNP genotypes for about 55% of the 666 donors, treating that subset as a discovery cohort. Roughly 5 DR-DQ haplotypes were treated as single units for association and clustering because of strong linkage in the cohort. A later analysis re-examined previously published TCR beta repertoires from more than 550 donors and added high-resolution HLA genotyping to investigate patterns of TCR occurrence. Rather than using new phenotypic data, the later analysis identified candidate immune exposures from TCR beta sequences and from how often those sequences occurred across donors. Of the approximately 400 genotyped donors, approximately 82% fell in the genetic ancestry cluster associated with self-reported Caucasian donors. The study aimed to test whether cataloging public T cell receptors could reveal signatures of past pathogen exposure. The number of donors typed differed by locus, with about 629-640 for A, B, C, DRB1 and DQB1, about 500 for DQA1, 606 for DPA1, and 450 to 480 for DPB1. The study profiled the T cell repertoires of 550 to 700 subjects by immunosequencing and related them to cytomegalovirus serostatus. Along with the approximately 700-subject first cohort, a separate validation cohort of over 90 different subjects was used. HLA typing covered class I and class II loci at four-digit resolution. Alongside the repertoire data, information on donor age, sex, ethnicity and CMV serostatus was compiled. Study-wide conclusions, independent of this receptor: Compared with equally common non-associated chains, HLA-associated TCR beta chains in a later analysis were more clonally expanded and had lower generation probabilities. A total of about 150 TCR beta chains were listed by the study as associated with cytomegalovirus. Because counts were too low, around 17 rarely observed V segments, including chromosome 9 orphons, were left out of the earlier analysis of about 620 of the donors. Sequencing depth was assumed to be roughly uniform across donors in the presence/absence analyses, though that assumption may not hold. According to a later genetic analysis, donors in an Asian-associated ancestry cluster had fewer N-insertions in productive TCRs than the approximately 670-donor mean. Several of the top co-occurrence clusters appeared to be linked to parvovirus B19, influenza, CMV and Epstein-Barr virus, according to a later analysis. Cytomegalovirus status was reported to be diagnosed by the classifier with high specificity and sensitivity in both the original and validation cohorts. Assigning TCR associations to individual alleles was difficult when HLA alleles, especially DR and DQ, strongly co-occurred. In an earlier analysis of around 600 of the donors, most TCR beta V segments appeared in productive rearrangements about 87% or about 30% of the time, broadly matching IMGT annotations. In a later analysis, most CMV-associated TCR beta chains were found to appear HLA-restricted, with HLA associations seemingly driven largely by CMV exposure. Linkage disequilibrium might explain the correlated functional status among segregating V segments, but an unknown experimental factor could not be ruled out. While some public TCRs were present in many individuals, most TCR sequences turned up only very rarely across donors. Only TCR beta chains were sequenced in this cohort, and the absence of alpha or paired-chain data limited detectable features. In vitro tests confirmed that three of the cytomegalovirus-associated TCR beta chains recognize cytomegalovirus antigens. Because the 87-base-pair reads could not distinguish some IMGT-functional V segments, including TRBV6-2 and TRBV6-3, those segments were excluded. Immune exposure information for the cohort was limited to CMV serostatus. A later genetic analysis associated a missense DCLRE1C variant with V-gene and J-gene trimming of TCR beta chains, and an independent cohort replicated the association. Because some donors lacked HLA typing at each locus, the association tests relied only on the typed subset. A later analysis associated 16,951 TCR beta sequences with specific HLA alleles at a false discovery rate of 0.05. A later analysis found that TCR association rates varied across HLA loci, with DRB1 alleles showing the most associated TCRs and HLA-C alleles the fewest. The authors suggested that the approach could potentially be generalized to other disease states and immunological phenotypes. A further reported finding was that TCR beta sequences accurately predicted the HLA-A and HLA-B alleles for most subjects in the first cohort. A cluster of highly shared sequence variants was judged likely to represent a technical artifact of the sequencing pipeline.

V loses 10 bases of germline sequence and J loses 2 bases, and the interval between the two ends is 8 bases. The germline V gene sets CDR1 to ENHRY and CDR2 to SYGVKD. CDR3 length: 11 amino acids, cysteine to phenylalanine. Only the CDR3 DNA is retained, 33 bases long and in frame from the first base. The cohort comprised 550 to 700 healthy bone marrow donors. Cohort members were all nominally healthy when sampled, although unrecorded immune exposures were likely present. The donor tested CMV seropositive and was one of the 289 seropositive cohort members. Every donor gave a peripheral blood sample, and the peripheral blood mononuclear cells from that sample were used for TCR beta sequencing. Genomic DNA was extracted from the blood cell samples with the Qiagen DNeasy Blood Extraction Kit. Library method: the immunoSEQ multiplex PCR assay. For the multiplex PCR, a mixture combining 60 forward primers for TCR Vbeta segments and 13 reverse primers for TCR Jbeta segments was used. Amplification of the CDR3 region of rearranged TCR beta genes was performed with a multiplex PCR assay on genomic DNA. Amplified TCR beta libraries were sequenced as 87-base-pair reads on the Illumina HiSeq System. On the study's bioinformatics: Across the 500 to 750 repertoires, a later analysis counted 75 million to 90 million unique TCR beta chains, roughly 11 million of which were shared by at least two donors. Raw reads were error-corrected and collapsed into unique sequences by a nearest-neighbor algorithm in which closely related sequences were merged to remove PCR and sequencing errors. Alignment of CDR3 sequences to IMGT reference sequences was used to assign V, D and J gene segments. For a sequence to be retained, at least a six-nucleotide match to both a V gene segment and a J gene segment was required. A rearrangement was called productive if the CDR3 had no stop codons and remained in frame with V and J, and every other rearrangement was called non-productive. CDR3 was defined by IMGT convention, running from the second conserved V-encoded cysteine to the conserved J-encoded phenylalanine. The earlier analysis of 500 to 600 of the donors excluded sequences that lacked an unambiguous match to a single V gene segment. In an earlier analysis of approximately 560 of the donors, a V segment was called functional when productive rearrangements were above 56.7%, and segregating when the standard deviation between donors exceeded 5%. A statistical classification framework was built to diagnose cytomegalovirus status from the catalog of TCR beta chain sequences. In a later analysis, TCR nucleotide sequences were compared against IMGT/GENE-DB human TR gene sequences so that V and J genes could be assigned. In a later analysis, CDR3 sequences and most-parsimonious VDJ recombination scenarios were assigned using the TCRdist pipeline. In a later analysis, every TCR beta chain was defined by the combination of its CDR3 amino acid sequence and its V-gene family, and reads without a unique V-gene family were dropped. In a later analysis, 450 to 600 highly shared, low-generation-probability nucleotide sequences were removed to address suspected cross-contamination and a sequencing artifact. For each public chain, a later analysis derived a clonal expansion index from normalized ranks of inferred template counts within each repertoire. In a later analysis, generation probabilities were computed with a VDJ recombination model fitted to out-of-frame rearrangements, and the resulting probabilities were checked against IGoR. A later analysis scored TCR-TCR, TCR-HLA and TCR-CMV co-occurrence with hypergeometric tests, applying a repertoire-size bias correction to TCR pairs. In a later analysis, false discovery rates were estimated by permuting HLA or CMV assignments 20 times. In a later analysis, co-occurring TCRs were grouped using DBSCAN, with TCRdist sequence similarity added in when clustering inside HLA-allele-positive subsets. Repertoires with fewer than 30,000 or more than 120,000 public chains, plus five repertoires with anomalous nucleotide sharing, were excluded from co-occurrence clustering. This is the immuneACCESS table as TCRdb keeps it, with only in-frame sequences that have V and J called. A part of the clones is gone; compared with another copy, unresolved V genes explain less than half, and the rest is unexplained. D and trimming were read from the DNA, whereas the V and J calls and clone size are those reported in that table. This sample holds some 120,000 clones; roughly three quarters were observed only once. The ten most abundant clones make up just under 3% of the sample.

A remark on this clone: The antigen it recognizes is unknown. No quality values exist for individual bases; no much larger clone is one base distant.

The source of this sequence is a woman aged 18 to 35 in good health and CMV-seropositive. The chain is encoded by TRBV10-3 joined to TRBJ1-1; 5 matching bases give a weak D call of TRBD1. The sample taken for sequencing was PBMCs. The CDR3 amino acid sequence is: CATRGNTEAFF. The nucleotide sequence reads TGTGCCACAAGGGGAAACACTGAAGCTTTCTTT.